One and the same sample provided the 29 T cell receptor beta chains below, sequenced in a study of T cells in Graves' hyperthyroidism and ophthalmopathy. Amplification yielded TCR beta CDR3 regions, with RNA transcripts as the source. The HTBI primer set served for first-round RT-PCR of the TCR CDR3. TCRdb reanalysed the multiplex PCR reads using MiXCR and keeps one entry per CDR3 protein. The table includes about 250,000 distinct CDR3 sequences, 24% detected once. Sequenced material: blood. The receptors were sampled from a woman aged 35 to 49 with Graves' ophthalmopathy.

This clonotype has a count of ten or more. The V gene is TRBV6-5, the J gene TRBJ1-1; 11 bases agree with TRBD1. The CDR3 totals 15 residues. In germline, CDR1 is MNHEY, CDR2 SVGAGI. Losses at the gene ends were 2 bases for V and 4 bases for J; bases not matched to a gene: 3. For the CDR3, the DNA is TGTGCCAGCAGTTACCGGGGGACAGGGGGCACTGAAGCTTTCTTT. Translated, it gives CASSYRGTGGTEAFF.

J is TRBJ2-3 and V is TRBV2; D perhaps matches TRBD2 (5 bases). Germline V gene data show CDR1 as SNHLY and CDR2 as FYNNEI. Trimming shortened V by 2 bases and J by 6 bases, and 18 bases separated the two germline ends. The CDR3 consists of 16 residues. Written as DNA, the CDR3 is TGTGCCAGCAGTGAAAGCGGTAGTTGGACGGGGGATACGCAGTATTTT. Its translation is CASSESGSWTGDTQYF. Supplemented by reference TRBV2 and TRBJ2-3, the full variable domain reads EPEVTQTPSHQVTQMGQEVILRCVPISNHLYFYWYRQILGQKVEFLVSFYNNEISEKSEIFDDQFSVERPDGSNFTLKIRSTKLEDSAMYFCASSESGSWTGDTQYFGPGTRLTVL.

Many counts were recorded for this clonotype. V is TRBV12-3 or TRBV12-4 and J is TRBJ1-5; 7 bases map to TRBD1. After removal of 5 bases from V and 5 bases from J, the junction contained 6 bases not matched to a gene. The CDR3 spans 14 residues. This CDR3 is CASSRGTADQPQHF. In DNA, the CDR3 is TGTGCCAGCAGTAGAGGGACAGCTGATCAGCCCCAGCATTTT.

The V and J genes are TRBV27 and TRBJ2-5; D remains unclear. With 6 bases removed from V and 2 bases from J, the gap between germline ends came to 16 bases. The CDR3 spans 15 residues. The germline V gene has CDR1 MNHEY and CDR2 SMNVEV (reference sequence). The CDR3 nucleotides read TGTGCCAGCAGCTCTATCACTGGGCTACAAGAGACCCAGTACTTC. It codes for CASSSITGLQETQYF.

In its sample, this clonotype was seen many times. The chain has TRBV4-1 and TRBJ1-5; 7 bases match TRBD1. The CDR3 totals 16 residues. V lost 3 bases to trimming and J lost 0 bases; unmatched junction nucleotides: 5. CDR1 and CDR2 from the germline V gene are MGHRA and YSYEKL. The CDR3: CASSQVGQSSNQPQHF. DNA for the CDR3: TGCGCCAGCAGCCAGGTGGGACAGTCTAGCAATCAGCCCCAGCATTTT.

In this sample, this clonotype turned up many times. This rearrangement joins TRBV6-1 to TRBJ1-2; the match to TRBD1 covers 9 bases. CDR3 length: 15 amino acids. Germline CDR1 MNHNS, CDR2 SASEGT. The V gene end was trimmed by 6 bases and the J gene end by 13 bases; junction bases not matched to a gene: 18. Here the CDR3 DNA reads TGTGCCAGCAGCCTTCCCGGGACAGGGAAGGAGAGTAGCACCTTC. This translates into CASSLPGTGKESSTF.

This clonotype has at least ten counts. This chain uses TRBV27 with TRBJ2-5, with D unclear. CDR3 size: 15 residues. Between the trimmed V and J ends, which lost 0 bases and 1 base, there was a span of 9 bases. Germline lookup yields CDR1 MNHEY and CDR2 SMNVEV (reference sequence). CDR3 sequence: CASSLSWTAQETQYF. For the CDR3, the DNA is TGTGCCAGCAGTTTATCGTGGACGGCCCAAGAGACCCAGTACTTC.

For this clonotype: This may stem from a read error, because a much larger clone lies one nucleotide away. V usage is TRBV6-4 and J usage is TRBJ2-2, with a possible D match to TRBD2 (5 bases). Germline CDR1 and CDR2: MRHNA and SNTAGT. This CDR3 contains 13 residues. V lost 5 bases and J lost 3, with 7 bases in between. CDR3 residues: CASSHGDTGELFF. The CDR3 DNA reads as TGTGCCAGCAGTCACGGGGACACCGGGGAGCTGTTTTTT.

This clonotype was counted between two and nine times. The rearrangement links TRBV6-1 to TRBJ1-2, with TRBD1 matching over 8 bases. The CDR3 loop spans 13 amino acids. Per the germline V gene, CDR1 is MNHNS and CDR2 is SASEGT. The V and J ends lost 8 bases and 5 bases, in that order; junction bases with no gene match: 7. The CDR3 reads CASQGQGWYGYTF. The DNA for the CDR3 is TGTGCCAGCCAAGGACAGGGCTGGTATGGCTACACCTTC.

This clonotype was seen ten or more times. The chain recombines TRBV20-1 with TRBJ2-5; the D gene is possibly TRBD1 (6 bases). Germline values: CDR1 DFQATT, CDR2 SNEGSKA (reference sequence). The V and J ends lost 3 bases and 5 bases respectively, with 25 bases between them. The CDR3 contains 17 residues. Here the CDR3 reads CSARDAGGQFTGETQYF. The CDR3 DNA reads as TGCAGTGCTAGGGACGCAGGAGGACAATTCACAGGGGAGACCCAGTACTTC.

At least ten counts were recorded for this clonotype. The CDR3 DNA reads TGTGCCAGCAGTTACGGACAGGGAAACTATGGCTACACCTTC. Residues: CASSYGQGNYGYTF. The chain is built from TRBV6-5 and TRBJ1-2, with 8 bases aligning to TRBD1. The CDR3 has 14 residues. Trimming at V came to 2 bases and at J to 2 bases, leaving 1 base not matched to a gene. Per germline, CDR1 MNHEY and CDR2 SVGAGI.

The V gene is TRBV27, the J gene TRBJ1-2, with 10 bases identical to TRBD1. Germline CDR1 is MNHEY and CDR2 is SMNVEV (reference sequence). The CDR3 totals 15 residues. Losses at the gene ends were 7 bases for V and 5 bases for J; bases not matched to a gene: 10. CDR3 sequence reads: CASTTPGQGIYGYTF. As DNA, the CDR3 is TGTGCCAGCACCACTCCGGGACAGGGGATATATGGCTACACCTTC.

This clonotype was detected ten times or more. J is TRBJ2-2 and V is TRBV29-1; D is uncertain. The germline CDR1 and CDR2 sequences are SQVTM and ANQGSEA. V was clipped by 4 bases and J by 1 base, with 7 bases between them. CDR3 size: 13 residues. The CDR3: CSVVLGNTGELFF. CDR3 nucleotide sequence: TGCAGCGTTGTGCTGGGGAACACCGGGGAGCTGTTTTTT.

This clonotype showed up just a few times. A much larger clone lies a single base off, so this may be a read error. The rearrangement uses TRBV5-1 and TRBJ1-1, with D possibly matching TRBD1 (5 bases). The germline gives CDR1 SGHRS, CDR2 YFSETQ. With 0 bases removed from V and 7 bases from J, the gap between germline ends came to 13 bases. The CDR3 loop spans 14 amino acids. The CDR3 coding sequence is TGCGCCAGCAGCTTGGTCGGAGGGACGGGTGAAGCTTTCTTT. It is translated as CASSLVGGTGEAFF.

This CDR3 is CASSATGQTYEQYF. The CDR3 nucleotides read TGTGCCAGCAGTGCGACGGGACAAACCTACGAGCAGTACTTC. The V call is TRBV6-1, the J call TRBJ2-7; tentative D call: TRBD1 (6 bases). V was cut by 4 bases and J by 2 bases, with 12 bases left in between. Germline lookup yields CDR1 MNHNS and CDR2 SASEGT. CDR3 length: 14 residues.

This clonotype was detected ten times or more. The gene calls are TRBV5-1 and TRBJ1-2, with 7 bases identical to TRBD1. V was pared by 4 bases and J by 3 bases, with 9 bases of the junction left unmatched. There are 15 residues in the CDR3. Per the germline V gene, CDR1 is SGHRS and CDR2 is YFSETQ. The CDR3: CASSISTGDYYGYTF. The CDR3 nucleotides read TGCGCCAGCAGCATATCAACAGGGGACTACTATGGCTACACCTTC.

This clonotype was observed at least ten times. A much larger clone sits a single nucleotide away, making a read error possible. V usage is TRBV27 and J usage is TRBJ2-7, with 11 bases aligning to TRBD2. There are 15 residues in the CDR3. CDR1 is MNHEY and CDR2 is SMNVEV in the germline V gene (reference sequence). The CDR3 bases are TGTGCCGGCAGTTTCACCGGGACTAGCGGCTACGAGCAGTACTTC. Protein sequence: CAGSFTGTSGYEQYF.

This chain links TRBV6-1 with TRBJ2-7; 11 nucleotides match TRBD2. Unmatched junction bases numbered 2, after V lost 4 bases and J lost 6 bases. Germline loops: CDR1 MNHNS, CDR2 SASEGT. The length of the CDR3 is 13 residues. Here the CDR3 DNA reads TGTGCCAGCAGTGGCGGACTAGCGGGCGAGCAGTACTTC. It translates to CASSGGLAGEQYF.

This rearrangement joins TRBV28 to TRBJ2-7, with D tentatively TRBD2 (6 bases). There are 14 residues in the CDR3. CDR1 is MDHEN and CDR2 is SYDVKM in the germline V gene. V lost 5 bases and J lost 6, with 17 bases in between. CDR3 protein: CASSRPEGLREQYF. For the CDR3, the DNA is TGTGCCAGCAGTCGGCCGGAGGGGTTGCGCGAGCAGTACTTC.

The sample holds many counts of this clonotype. This sequence joins TRBV27 and TRBJ2-7, with 11 bases aligning to TRBD2. Trimming took 6 bases from V and 7 from J; bases not matched to a gene: 11. CDR1 is MNHEY and CDR2 is SMNVEV in the germline V gene (reference sequence). The length of the CDR3 is 15 residues. In DNA, the CDR3 is TGTGCCAGCAGGACCCAACTAGCGGGAGTAAAAGAGCAGTACTTC. It is translated as CASRTQLAGVKEQYF.

This clonotype was counted ten times or more. V gene TRBV5-1 combines with J gene TRBJ2-7; no reliable D call. The CDR3 spans 14 residues. The germline gives CDR1 SGHRS, CDR2 YFSETQ. The V gene lost 0 bases and the J gene lost 3 bases, with 10 bases spanning the gap. CDR3 DNA: TGCGCCAGCAGCTTGGTGGGGATGTTCTACGAGCAGTACTTC. Protein sequence: CASSLVGMFYEQYF.

This rearrangement joins TRBV5-1 to TRBJ1-2; D not certain. Germline V CDR1 and CDR2: SGHRS, YFSETQ. The CDR3 extends over 13 amino acids. Trimming took off 1 base at V and 11 bases at J, with 15 bases between the two ends. The CDR3 loop reads CASSLITPYGYTF. As DNA, the CDR3 is TGCGCCAGCAGCTTGATCACCCCTTACGGTTACACCTTC.

This clonotype has ten or more counts. The chain links TRBV27 to TRBJ1-5; D may be TRBD1 (5 bases). This CDR3 spans 15 amino acids. Germline lookup yields CDR1 MNHEY and CDR2 SMNVEV (reference sequence). V was clipped by 6 bases and J by 0 bases, with 12 bases between them. CDR3 region: CASSRDPYSNQPQHF. The CDR3 coding sequence is TGTGCCAGCAGCCGGGACCCATATAGCAATCAGCCCCAGCATTTT.

This clonotype showed up many times. CDR3 in amino acids: CATSDKGTGWRDGYTF. The CDR3 DNA reads as TGTGCCACCAGTGATAAAGGGACAGGGTGGAGAGATGGCTACACCTTC. This sequence joins TRBV24-1 and TRBJ1-2, with 9 bases matching TRBD1. Germline V lookup: CDR1 KGHDR, CDR2 SFDVKD. The CDR3 is made up of 16 amino acids. The V gene end was trimmed by 3 bases and the J gene end by 6 bases; junction bases not matched to a gene: 10.

This clonotype came up a few times. The chain joins TRBV6-2 or TRBV6-3 to TRBJ2-7; TRBD2 matches at 8 bases. In germline, CDR1 is MNHEY, CDR2 SVGEGT. The CDR3 has 13 amino acids. The junction had 4 bases not matched to a gene; V was cut back by 6 bases and J by 3 bases. The CDR3 sequence: CASRQLADYEQYF. The CDR3 DNA reads as TGTGCCAGCAGACAACTAGCGGACTACGAGCAGTACTTC.

This clonotype has ten or more counts. The genes are TRBV19 and TRBJ1-5; 7 bases are a match to TRBD1. The CDR3 has 15 amino acids. V was pared by 7 bases and J by 0 bases, with 6 bases of the junction left unmatched. Germline-derived CDR1 and CDR2 are LNHDA and SQIVND (reference sequence). This CDR3 is CASKDRTYSNQPQHF. Here the CDR3 DNA reads TGTGCCAGTAAGGACAGGACTTATAGCAATCAGCCCCAGCATTTT. The whole variable domain, filled in from reference TRBV19 and TRBJ1-5, reads DGGITQSPKYLFRKEGQNVTLSCEQNLNHDAMYWYRQDPGQGLRLIYYSQIVNDFQKGDIAEGYSVSREKKESFPLTVTSAQKNPTAFYLCASKDRTYSNQPQHFGDGTRLSIL.

This clonotype came up a few times. The genes are TRBV20-1 and TRBJ2-4; 12 bases are shared with TRBD2. V lost 6 bases to trimming and J lost 1 base; unmatched junction nucleotides: 4. The length of the CDR3 is 15 residues. The germline V gene encodes CDR1 DFQATT and CDR2 SNEGSKA (reference sequence). CDR3 nucleotides: TGCAGTGCCCTAGCGGGAGGGGGGGCCAAAAACATTCAGTACTTC. Amino acids: CSALAGGGAKNIQYF.

This clonotype showed up many times. The gene calls are TRBV6-1 and TRBJ1-2; D gene unclear. Between the trimmed V and J ends, which lost 4 bases and 3 bases, there was a span of 6 bases. This CDR3 region has 12 residues. Germline V lookup: CDR1 MNHNS, CDR2 SASEGT. CDR3 in amino acids: CASSGTYYGYTF. The DNA of the CDR3 is TGTGCCAGCAGTGGAACCTACTATGGCTACACCTTC.

DNA for the CDR3: TGCAGTGCCGTCCGGGTGGTGAACACTGAAGCTTTCTTT. Encoded protein: CSAVRVVNTEAFF. V is TRBV20-1 and J is TRBJ1-1; no clear D. Germline values: CDR1 DFQATT, CDR2 SNEGSKA (reference sequence). Between the trimmed V and J ends, which lost 6 bases and 0 bases, there was a span of 11 bases. The CDR3 length is 13 residues.